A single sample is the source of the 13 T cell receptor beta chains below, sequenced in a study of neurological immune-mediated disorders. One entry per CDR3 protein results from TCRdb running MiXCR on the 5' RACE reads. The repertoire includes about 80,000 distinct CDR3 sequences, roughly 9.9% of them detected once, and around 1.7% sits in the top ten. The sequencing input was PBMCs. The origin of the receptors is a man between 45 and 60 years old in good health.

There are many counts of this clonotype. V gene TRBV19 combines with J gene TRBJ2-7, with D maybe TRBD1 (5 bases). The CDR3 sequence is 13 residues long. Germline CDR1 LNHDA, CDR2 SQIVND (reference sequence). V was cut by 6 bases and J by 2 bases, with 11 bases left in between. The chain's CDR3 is CASSQGRAYEQYF. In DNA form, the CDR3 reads TGTGCCAGTAGCCAGGGTAGGGCCTACGAGCAGTACTTC.

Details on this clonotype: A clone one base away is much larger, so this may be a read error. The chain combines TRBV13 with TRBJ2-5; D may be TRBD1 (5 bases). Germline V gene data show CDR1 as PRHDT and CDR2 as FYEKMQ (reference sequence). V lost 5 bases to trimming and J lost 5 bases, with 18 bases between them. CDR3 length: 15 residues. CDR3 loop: CASSLMGPGGETQYF. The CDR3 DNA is TGTGCCAGCAGCCTCATGGGGCCGGGTGGGGAGACCCAGTACTTC.

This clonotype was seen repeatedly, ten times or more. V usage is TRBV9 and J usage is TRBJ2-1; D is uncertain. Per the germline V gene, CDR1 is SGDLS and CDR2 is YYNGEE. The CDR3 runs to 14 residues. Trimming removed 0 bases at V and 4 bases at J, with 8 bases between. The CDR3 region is CASSVAGQYNEQFF. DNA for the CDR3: TGTGCCAGCAGCGTAGCCGGGCAGTACAATGAGCAGTTCTTC.

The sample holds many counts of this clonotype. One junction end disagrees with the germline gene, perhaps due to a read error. The CDR3 spells CASSEGGRAATMSRWFSFF. DNA of the CDR3: TGTGCCAGCAGCGAAGGGGGTAGGGCGGCTACAATGAGCAGGTGGTTTTCTTTCTTC. J is TRBJ2-1 and V is TRBV6-1; TRBD1 is a possible D gene (6 bases). Germline CDR1 reads MNHNS; CDR2 reads SASEGT. The CDR3 is made up of 19 amino acids.

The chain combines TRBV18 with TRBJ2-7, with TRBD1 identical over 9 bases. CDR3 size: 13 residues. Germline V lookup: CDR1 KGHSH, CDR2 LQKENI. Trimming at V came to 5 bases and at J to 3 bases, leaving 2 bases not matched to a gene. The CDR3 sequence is CASSRQGGYEQYF. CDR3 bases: TGTGCCAGCTCAAGACAGGGGGGCTACGAGCAGTACTTC.

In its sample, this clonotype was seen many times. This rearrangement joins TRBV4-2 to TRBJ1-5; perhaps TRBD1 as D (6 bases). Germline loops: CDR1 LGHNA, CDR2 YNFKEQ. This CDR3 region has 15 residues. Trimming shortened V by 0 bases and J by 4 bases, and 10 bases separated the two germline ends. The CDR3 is CASSQDGDMNQPQHF. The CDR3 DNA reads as TGTGCCAGCAGCCAAGATGGGGACATGAATCAGCCCCAGCATTTT.

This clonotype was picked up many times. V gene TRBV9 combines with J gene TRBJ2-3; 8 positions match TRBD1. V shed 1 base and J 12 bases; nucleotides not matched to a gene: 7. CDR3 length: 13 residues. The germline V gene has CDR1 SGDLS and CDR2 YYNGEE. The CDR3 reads CASSVSTGGIQYF. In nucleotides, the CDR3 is TGTGCCAGCAGCGTATCCACAGGGGGAATACAGTATTTT.

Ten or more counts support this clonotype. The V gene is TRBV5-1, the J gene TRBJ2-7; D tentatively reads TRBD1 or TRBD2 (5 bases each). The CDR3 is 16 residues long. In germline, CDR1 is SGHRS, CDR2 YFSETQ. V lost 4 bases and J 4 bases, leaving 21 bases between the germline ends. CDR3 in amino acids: CASSPEVTGLEYEQYF. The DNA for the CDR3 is TGCGCCAGCAGCCCAGAGGTGACGGGGCTAGAATACGAGCAGTACTTC.

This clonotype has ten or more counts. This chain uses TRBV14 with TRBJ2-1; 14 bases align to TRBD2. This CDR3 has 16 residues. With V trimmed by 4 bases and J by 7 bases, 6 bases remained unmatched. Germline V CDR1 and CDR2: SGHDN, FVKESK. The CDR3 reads CASSRLAGGLLNEQFF. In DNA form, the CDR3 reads TGTGCCAGCAGCCGACTAGCGGGGGGGCTCCTAAATGAGCAGTTCTTC. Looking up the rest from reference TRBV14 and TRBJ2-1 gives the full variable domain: EAGVTQFPSHSVIEKGQTVTLRCDPISGHDNLYWYRRVMGKEIKFLLHFVKESKQDESGMPNNRFLAERTGGTYSTLKVQPAELEDSGVYFCASSRLAGGLLNEQFFGPGTRLTVL.

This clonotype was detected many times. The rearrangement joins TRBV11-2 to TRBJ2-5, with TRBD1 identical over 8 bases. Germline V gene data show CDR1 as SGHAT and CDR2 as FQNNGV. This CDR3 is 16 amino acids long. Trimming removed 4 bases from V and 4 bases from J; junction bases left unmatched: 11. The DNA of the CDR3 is TGTGCCAGCAGCTCAGGGGGCGCGGGACGAACAGAGACCCAGTACTTC. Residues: CASSSGGAGRTETQYF.

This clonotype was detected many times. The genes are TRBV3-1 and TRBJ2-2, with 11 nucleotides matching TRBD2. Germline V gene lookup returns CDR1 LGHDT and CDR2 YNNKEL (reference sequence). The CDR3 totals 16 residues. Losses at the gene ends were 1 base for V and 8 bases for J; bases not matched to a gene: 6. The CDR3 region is CASSQVTSGRSGELFF. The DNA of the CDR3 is TGTGCCAGCAGCCAAGTCACTAGCGGGAGATCTGGGGAGCTGTTTTTT.

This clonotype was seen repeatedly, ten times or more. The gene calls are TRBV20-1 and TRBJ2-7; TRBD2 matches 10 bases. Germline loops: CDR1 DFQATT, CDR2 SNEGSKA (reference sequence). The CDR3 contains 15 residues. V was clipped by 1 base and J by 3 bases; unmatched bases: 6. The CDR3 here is CSARVAGGALYEQYF. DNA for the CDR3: TGCAGTGCTAGAGTAGCGGGGGGAGCCCTCTACGAGCAGTACTTC.

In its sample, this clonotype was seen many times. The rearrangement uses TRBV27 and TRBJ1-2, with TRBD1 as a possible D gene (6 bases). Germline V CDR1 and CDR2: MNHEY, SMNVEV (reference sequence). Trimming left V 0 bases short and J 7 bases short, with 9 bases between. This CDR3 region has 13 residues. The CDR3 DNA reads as TGTGCCAGCAGTTTATCGGGGGCACGTGGCTACACCTTC. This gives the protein CASSLSGARGYTF.